This TCR beta chain was identified in a study of cytomegalovirus exposure and HLA in healthy donors. The table came from immunoSEQ multiplex PCR; TCRdb's copy has only in-frame clones and leaves some out. Of 150,000 or so clones in the sample, about 82% are singletons; the top ten hold under 2.5%. Points from the study as a whole: Rarity held for most TCR sequences, but there were some public TCRs that occurred in many donors.

Remarks on this clone: The antigen is not known.

Sequencing was performed on PBMCs. The receptor's source is a man between 25 and 39 years old in good health and CMV-seropositive.

The CDR3 here is CSVVFTSLTTDTQYF. In DNA form, the CDR3 reads TGCAGCGTTGTTTTCACTAGCTTAACCACAGATACGCAGTATTTT. The rearrangement uses TRBV29-1 and TRBJ2-3; D perhaps matches TRBD2 (6 bases). This CDR3 contains 15 residues. Germline CDR1 is SQVTM and CDR2 is ANQGSEA. The V end lost 4 bases, the J end lost 2 bases, and 16 bases lay between the germline ends.